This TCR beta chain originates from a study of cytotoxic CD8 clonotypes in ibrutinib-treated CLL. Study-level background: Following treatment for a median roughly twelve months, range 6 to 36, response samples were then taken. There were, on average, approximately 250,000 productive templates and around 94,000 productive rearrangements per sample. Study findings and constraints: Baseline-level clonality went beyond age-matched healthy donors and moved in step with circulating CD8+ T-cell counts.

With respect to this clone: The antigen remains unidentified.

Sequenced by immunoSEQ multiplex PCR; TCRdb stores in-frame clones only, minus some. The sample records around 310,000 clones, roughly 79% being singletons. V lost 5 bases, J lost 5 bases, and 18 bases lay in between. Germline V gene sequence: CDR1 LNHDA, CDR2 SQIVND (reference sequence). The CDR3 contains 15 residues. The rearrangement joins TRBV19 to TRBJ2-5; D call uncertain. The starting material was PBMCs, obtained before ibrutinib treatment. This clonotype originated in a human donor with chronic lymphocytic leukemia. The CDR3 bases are TGTGCCAGTAGTCGGGCCAGCCTGGCGTCGGAGACCCAGTACTTC. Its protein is CASSRASLASETQYF. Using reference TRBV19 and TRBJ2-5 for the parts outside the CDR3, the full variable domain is DGGITQSPKYLFRKEGQNVTLSCEQNLNHDAMYWYRQDPGQGLRLIYYSQIVNDFQKGDIAEGYSVSREKKESFPLTVTSAQKNPTAFYLCASSRASLASETQYFGPGTRLLVL.